The T cell receptor beta chain under discussion was sequenced for a study of tumor-infiltrating lymphocytes in primary liver carcinoma. The CDR3 loop spans 18 amino acids. CDR1 is SGHAT, CDR2 FQDESV, per germline (reference sequence). TCR beta cDNA came from 400 to 500 ng total RNA, primed with a constant-region primer. ARM-PCR was slightly modified, and three nested multiplex PCR rounds with it gave rise to the TCR beta libraries. Use of TRBV1-TRBV30 forward primers with a C-beta reverse primer characterized the first two PCR rounds, which lasted around 10 cycles each. MiXCR, run by TCRdb on the multiplex PCR reads, gives a single entry per CDR3 protein. There are almost 200,000 distinct CDR3 sequences in the sample; roughly two thirds occur only once, and approximately 6.5% lies in the top ten. Study-wide results and limits: It was in tumors, not blood, that the top-250-clone fraction was significantly higher (p = 0.039).

Out of unsorted whole blood came the blood RNA, and germline DNA was extracted as well. A sample of 3.5 to 4 milliliters of peripheral blood was taken before surgery. About this clonotype: Its specificity is unknown. Its ends do not fully match the called genes, so a read error is possible.

J is TRBJ2-7 and V is TRBV11-1; 12 bases agree with TRBD2. Sequenced input: peripheral blood. The TCR comes from a woman in her sixties with primary liver carcinoma and hepatitis B virus infection. For the CDR3, the DNA is TGTGCCAGTAGCTTAATGGGGACGACTAGCGGGAGACCCTACGAGCAGTACTTC. This translates into CASSLMGTTSGRPYEQYF.